What follows are 32 T cell receptor beta chains derived from one specimen sequenced in a study of T cell responses to AZD1222 COVID-19 vaccine. Here immunoSEQ multiplex PCR was the method, and the copy in TCRdb shows in-frame clones only, minus some. The sample consists of about 110,000 clones, around nine tenths of them appearing once. Sequenced here: peripheral blood, sampled on day 0 of AZD1222 vaccination. The receptor set was obtained from an adult in good health.

The chain links TRBV7-9 to TRBJ1-5; D uncertain. The CDR3 runs 16 residues. CDR1 and CDR2 from the germline V gene are SEHNR and FQNEAQ (reference sequence). The V gene lost 2 bases and the J gene lost 0 bases, with 11 bases spanning the gap. CDR3 region: CASSLSWGNSNQPQHF. CDR3 DNA sequence: TGTGCCAGCAGCTTATCGTGGGGAAATAGCAATCAGCCCCAGCATTTT.

The J gene is TRBJ2-1, the V gene TRBV19; 9 bases fit TRBD2. The germline V gene has CDR1 LNHDA and CDR2 SQIVND (reference sequence). The CDR3 contains 17 residues. The V gene end was trimmed by 2 bases and the J gene end by 9 bases; junction bases not matched to a gene: 14. CDR3 sequence reads: CASSIRGGLAGYGEQFF. The CDR3 DNA sequence: TGTGCCAGTAGTATAAGGGGCGGTCTAGCGGGATACGGTGAGCAGTTCTTC.

The chain joins TRBV5-1 to TRBJ2-5; D unclear. The CDR3 covers 13 residues. In germline, CDR1 is SGHRS, CDR2 YFSETQ. The V end lost 1 base, the J end lost 3 bases, and 7 bases lay between the germline ends. The CDR3 DNA reads TGCGCCAGCAGCTTGTCCCCTAAAGAGACCCAGTACTTC. Translated, it gives CASSLSPKETQYF. Looking up the rest from reference TRBV5-1 and TRBJ2-5 gives the full variable domain: KAGVTQTPRYLIKTRGQQVTLSCSPISGHRSVSWYQQTPGQGLQFLFEYFSETQRNKGNFPGRFSGRQFSNSRSEMNVSTLELGDSALYLCASSLSPKETQYFGPGTRLLVL.

The V call is TRBV30, the J call TRBJ1-5; no reliable D call. Germline lookup yields CDR1 GTSNPN and CDR2 SVGIG (reference sequence). V was clipped by 3 bases and J by 1 base, with 4 bases between them. The CDR3 is 12 residues long. CDR3 nucleotide sequence: TGTGCCTGGAGCCAGAGCAATCAGCCCCAGCATTTT. Translation gives CAWSQSNQPQHF. The full variable domain, completed using reference TRBV30 and TRBJ1-5, is SQTIHQWPATLVQPVGSPLSLECTVEGTSNPNLYWYRQAAGRGLQLLFYSVGIGQISSEVPQNLSASRPQDRQFILSSKKLLLSDSGFYLCAWSQSNQPQHFGDGTRLSIL.

This clone has a single count. The chain joins TRBV9 to TRBJ1-3, with D unresolved. Trimming removed 4 bases at V and 0 bases at J, with 14 bases between. The length of the CDR3 is 16 residues. Germline CDR1 reads SGDLS; CDR2 reads YYNGEE. The CDR3 reads CASSLGPASSGNTIYF. The CDR3, as DNA: TGTGCCAGCAGCCTAGGACCGGCGAGCTCTGGAAACACCATATATTTT.

V usage is TRBV6-2 or TRBV6-3 and J usage is TRBJ2-3, with D possibly TRBD2 on 7 matching bases. The V gene's germline CDR1 is MNHEY and CDR2 SVGEGT. Trimming pared 0 bases from V and 4 bases from J, leaving 11 bases between. The CDR3 spans 15 residues. This CDR3 is CASSYSRGGADTQYF. CDR3 coding DNA: TGTGCCAGCAGTTACTCGAGAGGGGGGGCAGATACGCAGTATTTT.

This chain links TRBV24-1 with TRBJ2-3; weak D call: TRBD2 (6 bases). The CDR3 is 16 amino acids. Germline assignment: CDR1 KGHDR and CDR2 SFDVKD. Trimming shortened V by 3 bases and J by 1 base, and 13 bases separated the two germline ends. The CDR3 loop is CATSDARGGGTDTQYF. CDR3 sequence (DNA): TGTGCCACCAGTGATGCCCGGGGCGGGGGCACAGATACGCAGTATTTT.

The chain links TRBV18 to TRBJ2-5; 7 nucleotides match TRBD2. The length of the CDR3 is 14 residues. Germline loops: CDR1 KGHSH, CDR2 LQKENI. The trim removed 3 bases at V and 3 bases at J, leaving 4 bases unmatched. Written as DNA, the CDR3 is TGTGCCAGCTCACCGCCGGGAGGCGAAGAGACCCAGTACTTC. This translates into CASSPPGGEETQYF.

The chain couples TRBV19 to TRBJ1-5; D gene unclear. The CDR3 has 16 residues. With 5 bases removed from V and 1 base from J, the gap between germline ends came to 15 bases. Germline lookup yields CDR1 LNHDA and CDR2 SQIVND (reference sequence). CDR3 region: CASSPAGRWSNQPQHF. DNA of the CDR3: TGTGCCAGTAGTCCAGCGGGGAGGTGGAGCAATCAGCCCCAGCATTTT.

The chain links TRBV28 to TRBJ1-1; the D gene is possibly TRBD1 (6 bases). The CDR3 loop spans 19 amino acids. Trimming shortened V by 1 base and J by 0 bases, and 21 bases separated the two germline ends. In germline, CDR1 is MDHEN, CDR2 SYDVKM. This chain's CDR3 is CASSLLGDSGGGVNTEAFF. The CDR3 bases are TGTGCCAGCAGTTTATTAGGGGATTCGGGGGGCGGCGTGAACACTGAAGCTTTCTTT.

The CDR3 nucleotides are TGTGCCAGCAGCCCGGGACGGCAGAACACTGAAGCTTTCTTT. Its protein is CASSPGRQNTEAFF. The V gene is TRBV5-4, the J gene TRBJ1-1; TRBD1 might be the D (5 bases). Germline V gives CDR1 SGHNT, CDR2 YYREEE (reference sequence). The CDR3 is made up of 14 amino acids. With 4 bases removed from V and 1 base from J, the gap between germline ends came to 11 bases.

This clone appeared once. The gene calls are TRBV10-2 and TRBJ1-3; TRBD1 agrees at 7 bases. Germline-derived CDR1 and CDR2 are WSHSY and SAAADI. V was clipped by 5 bases and J by 0 bases; unmatched bases: 1. The CDR3 has 14 amino acids. CDR3 region: CASSPGGSGNTIYF. The CDR3 bases are TGCGCCAGCAGTCCAGGGGGCTCTGGAAACACCATATATTTT.

A note on this clone: One end of the junction varies from germline; a read error may be responsible. This sample also contains other DNA sequences that code for the same CDR3. The chain carries TRBV12-3 or TRBV12-4 and TRBJ2-4; D not certain. There are 12 residues in the CDR3. The DNA for the CDR3 is TGTGCCAGCAGCTTAGCCAAAAACATTCAGTACTTC. Protein product: CASSLAKNIQYF.

The chain has TRBV4-2 and TRBJ2-1; D is unclear. V was trimmed by 0 bases and J by 8 bases, leaving 5 bases between them. The germline V gene encodes CDR1 LGHNA and CDR2 YNFKEQ. This CDR3 spans 12 amino acids. CDR3 coding DNA: TGTGCCAGCAGCCAAGATGGTGATGAGCAGTTCTTC. This gives the protein CASSQDGDEQFF.

J is TRBJ1-4 and V is TRBV14; D uncertain. The CDR3 contains 15 residues. V was shortened by 0 bases and J by 8 bases, with 13 bases between the two germline ends. CDR1 is SGHDN and CDR2 is FVKESK in the germline V gene. CDR3 region: CASSQEGFIKEKLFF. In nucleotides, the CDR3 is TGTGCCAGCAGCCAAGAGGGATTCATAAAGGAAAAACTGTTTTTT.

The V and J genes are TRBV6-1 and TRBJ2-7, with 7 nucleotides matching TRBD2. The V gene's germline CDR1 is MNHNS and CDR2 SASEGT. The CDR3 spans 17 residues. J was trimmed by 3 bases and V by 2 bases; bases with no gene match: 13. The DNA for the CDR3 is TGTGCCAGCAGTGAATATTCAAGGACTAGGAACCTCTACGAGCAGTACTTC. It is translated as CASSEYSRTRNLYEQYF.

The chain uses TRBV3-1 (or the pseudogene TRBV3-2) and TRBJ2-2, with D maybe TRBD2 (5 bases). Trimming removed 4 bases from V and 5 bases from J, with 8 bases in between. From germline, CDR1 is LGHDT and CDR2 YNNKEL (reference sequence). The CDR3 totals 13 residues. In DNA form, the CDR3 reads TGTGCCAGCAGCCGAGGGTGGACCGGGGAGCTGTTTTTT. Translated, it gives CASSRGWTGELFF.

The rearrangement uses TRBV7-2 and TRBJ2-1; 11 bases match TRBD2. This CDR3 spans 15 amino acids. CDR1 is SGHTA and CDR2 is FQGNSA in the germline V gene. V gave up 8 bases and J gave up 1 base; unmatched junction bases: 4. DNA of the CDR3: TGTGCCAGCGGGCTAGCGGGGGGATCCTACAATGAGCAGTTCTTC. It yields the protein CASGLAGGSYNEQFF.

This chain links TRBV9 with TRBJ2-1; possibly TRBD1 or TRBD2 for D (6 bases each). This CDR3 is built from 14 residues. Germline lookup yields CDR1 SGDLS and CDR2 YYNGEE. V lost 1 base to trimming and J lost 6 bases, with 11 bases between them. Written as DNA, the CDR3 is TGTGCCAGCAGCGTACAGGGGCGGGGCAATGAGCAGTTCTTC. Translating it yields CASSVQGRGNEQFF.

The chain couples TRBV7-2 to TRBJ2-5, with 8 bases matching TRBD2. Germline-derived CDR1 and CDR2 are SGHTA and FQGNSA. J was trimmed by 4 bases and V by 5 bases; bases with no gene match: 6. The CDR3 is 14 residues long. In DNA, the CDR3 is TGTGCCAGCAGCCCCTTCGGGACTAGAGAGACCCAGTACTTC. This gives the protein CASSPFGTRETQYF.

As regards this clone: The sample has other DNA sequences that encode this CDR3 too. V is TRBV28 and J is TRBJ1-5; possibly TRBD1 for D (5 bases). V was pared by 6 bases and J by 7 bases, with 10 bases between. This CDR3 has 12 residues. The V gene's germline CDR1 is MDHEN and CDR2 SYDVKM. CDR3 nucleotides: TGTGCCAGCAGCTCCGGGGGACAGCCCCAGCATTTT. It is translated as CASSSGGQPQHF.

The CDR3 is CASSLIAQGLAGELFF. The CDR3 DNA reads as TGTGCCAGCAGCTTAATAGCTCAGGGTTTGGCCGGGGAGCTGTTTTTT. This chain connects TRBV7-3 to TRBJ2-2; D might be TRBD1 (5 bases). Germline V gene data show CDR1 as SGHTA and CDR2 as FQGTGA. Deletions cut 1 base from V and 6 bases from J, with 15 bases between. The CDR3 contains 16 residues.

This clone has just one count. The chain uses TRBV9 and TRBJ2-2; 8 bases align to TRBD1. This CDR3 has 16 residues. CDR1 SGDLS and CDR2 YYNGEE come from the germline V gene. V shed 0 bases and J 4 bases; nucleotides not matched to a gene: 5. The CDR3 bases are TGTGCCAGCAGCGTAGGCCCAGGGGGCGGCACCGGGGAGCTGTTTTTT. This gives the protein CASSVGPGGGTGELFF.

This clone was seen a single time. CDR3: CASIPLDRGNTEAFF. CDR3 DNA: TGTGCCAGCATTCCCCTGGACAGGGGGAACACTGAAGCTTTCTTT. V usage is TRBV6-5 and J usage is TRBJ1-1; 9 bases fit TRBD1. Germline CDR1 and CDR2: MNHEY and SVGAGI. J was trimmed by 1 base and V by 7 bases; bases with no gene match: 7. The CDR3 consists of 15 residues.

The chain employs TRBV12-5 and TRBJ2-5, with D possibly TRBD1 on 6 matching bases. V lost 3 bases and J 4 bases, leaving 6 bases between the germline ends. The V gene's germline CDR1 is LGHNT and CDR2 FRNRAP. The CDR3 loop spans 12 amino acids. The CDR3 region has the DNA TGTGCTAGTGGTTTAGGGGGAGAGACCCAGTACTTC. It yields the protein CASGLGGETQYF.

J is TRBJ2-3 and V is TRBV19, with 7 bases identical to TRBD2. The CDR3 runs to 14 residues. Germline CDR1 reads LNHDA; CDR2 reads SQIVND (reference sequence). The V and J ends lost 6 bases and 3 bases, in that order; junction bases with no gene match: 6. This CDR3 is CASRGGSLTDTQYF. The CDR3 DNA reads TGTGCCAGTAGGGGCGGGAGCTTAACAGATACGCAGTATTTT.

The V call is TRBV11-2, the J call TRBJ2-1; D gene ambiguous. The CDR3 contains 15 residues. Trimming took 1 base from V and 4 from J, leaving 11 bases between them. Germline CDR1 is SGHAT and CDR2 is FQNNGV. The CDR3 here is CASSLGESWYNEQFF. The CDR3 DNA is TGTGCCAGCAGCTTAGGGGAATCTTGGTACAATGAGCAGTTCTTC.

The chain carries TRBV11-3 and TRBJ1-2; D gene ambiguous. From germline, CDR1 is SGHNT and CDR2 YENEEA. V lost 0 bases and J 6 bases, leaving 11 bases between the germline ends. This CDR3 has 14 residues. In DNA form, the CDR3 reads TGTGCCAGCAGCTTAGATTCAGGAAGTAATGGCTACACCTTC. Residues: CASSLDSGSNGYTF.

The V gene is TRBV1, the J gene TRBJ1-1; the table gives TRBD1 as D, unverified against the DNA. TRBV1 is a listed pseudogene. This CDR3 has 15 amino acids. The CDR3: CTSSQEDREDTEAFF. In nucleotides, the CDR3 is TGCACCAGCAGCCAGGAGGACAGGGAGGACACTGAAGCTTTCTTT.

The chain has TRBV30 and TRBJ1-3; no firm D call. Trimming took 2 bases from V and 9 from J, leaving 17 bases between them. This CDR3 has 14 amino acids. Germline assignment: CDR1 GTSNPN and CDR2 SVGIG (reference sequence). The CDR3 region has the DNA TGTGCCTGGAGTCCGGCGCAGGTTCAGGTCACCATATATTTT. Encoded protein: CAWSPAQVQVTIYF.

This clone was seen only once. The chain recombines TRBV7-3 with TRBJ1-4; 7 bases are shared with TRBD1. Germline V CDR1 and CDR2: SGHTA, FQGTGA. The J segment lost 6 bases and the V segment lost 4 bases, leaving 11 bases of the junction unmatched. This CDR3 comprises 16 residues. CDR3 coding DNA: TGTGCCAGCAGCTCTTCACAGGGGAGGTGGTATGAAAAACTGTTTTTT. Translated: CASSSSQGRWYEKLFF.

This clone was counted only a few times. The rearrangement uses TRBV6-4 and TRBJ1-6; perhaps TRBD1 as D (5 bases). This CDR3 is 16 amino acids long. Germline-derived CDR1 and CDR2 are MRHNA and SNTAGT. With 2 bases removed from V and 7 bases from J, the gap between germline ends came to 15 bases. The CDR3 loop is CASSDRGPGRNSPLHF. For the CDR3, the DNA is TGTGCCAGCAGTGACAGGGGCCCAGGGAGGAATTCACCCCTCCACTTT.